A selection of T cell receptor beta chains follows, all from one sample in a study of memory CD4+ T cells and cytomegalovirus serostatus. Clones were sequenced by immunoSEQ multiplex PCR, and TCRdb holds only the in-frame ones, with some missing. Seen here are some 52,000 clones, roughly 79% observed once, and the top ten hold about 1.5%. Sequencing was done on a sample of memory CD4+ T cells from blood. Receptors were obtained from an adult in good health and CMV-seronegative. Each CDR3 is given with its conserved first and last residue. Each record gives: V gene, J gene, CDR3 length, D gene, clone size, CDR3 protein, CDR3 DNA. D genes are given only for firm matches. Some rows have no size entry. The others give once, few or many, or a class for an expanded clone.

v_gene: TRBV7-9
j_gene: TRBJ1-2
len: 13
d_gene: .
abundance: .
CDR3aa: CASSSTVRYGYTF
CDR3nt: TGTGCCAGCAGCTCAACAGTGAGATATGGCTACACCTTC

v_gene: TRBV27
j_gene: TRBJ2-7
len: 18
d_gene: TRBD1
abundance: .
CDR3aa: CASSRILTGTGGSYEQYF
CDR3nt: TGTGCCAGCAGCCGGATCCTAACCGGGACAGGGGGATCCTACGAGCAGTACTTC

v_gene: TRBV10-1
j_gene: TRBJ2-2
len: 13
d_gene: .
abundance: .
CDR3aa: CASTVGNTGELFF
CDR3nt: TGCGCCAGCACCGTAGGGAACACCGGGGAGCTGTTTTTT

v_gene: TRBV5-6
j_gene: TRBJ2-7
len: 16
d_gene: TRBD1
abundance: .
CDR3aa: CASSLLGQTKSYEQYF
CDR3nt: TGTGCCAGCAGCTTGTTGGGACAGACTAAATCCTACGAGCAGTACTTC

v_gene: TRBV6-5
j_gene: TRBJ2-2
len: 15
d_gene: .
abundance: .
CDR3aa: CASSSLRAGSGELFF
CDR3nt: TGTGCCAGCAGTTCCCTACGGGCAGGATCCGGGGAGCTGTTTTTT

v_gene: TRBV7-9
j_gene: TRBJ2-7
len: 14
d_gene: .
abundance: .
CDR3aa: CASSLSGFSYEQYF
CDR3nt: TGTGCCAGCAGCTTATCGGGGTTCTCCTACGAGCAGTACTTC

v_gene: TRBV28
j_gene: TRBJ2-5
len: 15
d_gene: TRBD2
abundance: .
CDR3aa: CASRTLAGEGETQYF
CDR3nt: TGTGCCAGCAGAACGTTAGCGGGAGAGGGAGAGACCCAGTACTTC

v_gene: TRBV29-1
j_gene: TRBJ2-2
len: 15
d_gene: .
abundance: .
CDR3aa: CSVGTSGSNTGELFF
CDR3nt: TGCAGCGTGGGGACCTCGGGGTCCAACACCGGGGAGCTGTTTTTT

v_gene: TRBV28
j_gene: TRBJ1-2
len: 16
d_gene: TRBD1
abundance: .
CDR3aa: CASSETLGQPYGGYTF
CDR3nt: TGTGCCAGCAGTGAAACCCTGGGACAGCCCTATGGCGGCTACACCTTC

v_gene: TRBV6-5
j_gene: TRBJ2-2
len: 13
d_gene: TRBD2
abundance: once
CDR3aa: CASRLAGPGELFF
CDR3nt: TGTGCCAGCAGGCTAGCGGGACCCGGGGAGCTGTTTTTT

v_gene: TRBV7-2
j_gene: TRBJ2-3
len: 15
d_gene: .
abundance: .
CDR3aa: CASSSSSGMTDTQYF
CDR3nt: TGTGCCAGCAGCTCCTCCTCGGGAATGACGGATACGCAGTATTTT

v_gene: TRBV7-9
j_gene: TRBJ1-3
len: 15
d_gene: .
abundance: .
CDR3aa: CASSPDGRFGNTIYF
CDR3nt: TGTGCCAGCAGTCCGGACGGCAGGTTTGGAAACACCATATATTTT

v_gene: TRBV7-2
j_gene: TRBJ1-1
len: 14
d_gene: .
abundance: .
CDR3aa: CASSSGFLNTEAFF
CDR3nt: TGTGCCAGCAGCTCAGGGTTCTTGAACACTGAAGCTTTCTTT

v_gene: TRBV14
j_gene: TRBJ2-3
len: 15
d_gene: .
abundance: few
CDR3aa: CASGQQGGGVNTQYF
CDR3nt: TGTGCCAGCGGACAACAGGGTGGGGGAGTAAATACGCAGTATTTT

v_gene: TRBV18
j_gene: TRBJ1-1
len: 13
d_gene: .
abundance: once
CDR3aa: CASSPVLRTEAFF
CDR3nt: TGTGCCAGCTCACCTGTACTGCGCACTGAAGCTTTCTTT

v_gene: TRBV7-2
j_gene: TRBJ2-3
len: 19
d_gene: TRBD2
abundance: .
CDR3aa: CASSLARRGGLLLKDTQYF
CDR3nt: TGTGCCAGCAGCTTAGCACGGCGGGGGGGCCTCTTGCTTAAAGATACGCAGTATTTT

v_gene: TRBV7-9
j_gene: TRBJ2-1
len: 11
d_gene: .
abundance: .
CDR3aa: CASIVGGEQFF
CDR3nt: TGTGCCAGCATCGTGGGTGGTGAGCAGTTCTTC

v_gene: TRBV7-9
j_gene: TRBJ1-1
len: 12
d_gene: .
abundance: .
CDR3aa: CASMGGNTEAFF
CDR3nt: TGTGCCAGCATGGGGGGGAACACTGAAGCTTTCTTT

v_gene: TRBV10-3
j_gene: TRBJ2-3
len: 15
d_gene: TRBD1
abundance: .
CDR3aa: CAISGKGQGGDTQYF
CDR3nt: TGTGCCATCAGTGGCAAGGGACAGGGAGGGGATACGCAGTATTTT

v_gene: TRBV9
j_gene: TRBJ1-2
len: 13
d_gene: .
abundance: .
CDR3aa: CASSVVSEYGYTF
CDR3nt: TGTGCCAGCAGCGTAGTTTCAGAGTATGGCTACACCTTC

v_gene: TRBV1
j_gene: TRBJ1-5
len: 21
d_gene: .
abundance: few
CDR3aa: CTSSHPQGGQGPQEGNQPQHF
CDR3nt: TGCACCAGCAGCCATCCCCAAGGGGGACAGGGCCCTCAAGAGGGCAATCAGCCCCAGCATTTT

v_gene: TRBV19
j_gene: TRBJ2-3
len: 13
d_gene: .
abundance: .
CDR3aa: CASSTQGRGFQYF
CDR3nt: TGTGCCAGTAGTACCCAAGGTCGAGGGTTTCAGTATTTT

v_gene: TRBV2
j_gene: TRBJ1-2
len: 15
d_gene: .
abundance: few
CDR3aa: CASEGGTPTNYGYTF
CDR3nt: TGTGCCAGCGAGGGCGGGACACCAACTAACTATGGCTACACCTTC

v_gene: TRBV28
j_gene: TRBJ1-2
len: 13
d_gene: .
abundance: few
CDR3aa: CASRPGAGYGYTF
CDR3nt: TGTGCCAGCAGACCAGGGGCTGGCTATGGCTACACCTTC

v_gene: TRBV5-8
j_gene: TRBJ2-1
len: 17
d_gene: .
abundance: .
CDR3aa: CASSLIILRTADNEQFF
CDR3nt: TGTGCCAGCAGCTTAATAATTCTGCGTACGGCGGACAATGAGCAGTTCTTC

v_gene: TRBV5-6
j_gene: TRBJ2-2
len: 15
d_gene: .
abundance: .
CDR3aa: CASSFRGVGSGELFF
CDR3nt: TGTGCCAGCAGCTTCAGGGGGGTAGGCTCCGGGGAGCTGTTTTTT

v_gene: TRBV20-1
j_gene: TRBJ1-1
len: 11
d_gene: .
abundance: once
CDR3aa: CSARVYTEAFF
CDR3nt: TGCAGTGCTAGAGTCTACACTGAAGCTTTCTTT

v_gene: TRBV7-8
j_gene: TRBJ2-7
len: 19
d_gene: .
abundance: once
CDR3aa: CASSLIGPTEGGGILEQYF
CDR3nt: TGTGCCAGCAGCTTAATCGGACCTACCGAAGGAGGGGGTATCCTCGAGCAGTACTTC

v_gene: TRBV7-2
j_gene: TRBJ2-4
len: 15
d_gene: TRBD1
abundance: .
CDR3aa: CASSTTGLSKNIQYF
CDR3nt: TGTGCCAGCAGCACGACAGGGTTGTCCAAAAACATTCAGTACTTC

v_gene: TRBV5-1
j_gene: TRBJ2-3
len: 14
d_gene: .
abundance: .
CDR3aa: CASSREGSTDTQYF
CDR3nt: TGCGCCAGCAGCCGTGAGGGAAGCACAGATACGCAGTATTTT

v_gene: TRBV2
j_gene: TRBJ1-1
len: 12
d_gene: TRBD1
abundance: many
CDR3aa: CASRRDRAEAFF
CDR3nt: TGTGCCAGCAGGAGGGACAGGGCAGAAGCTTTCTTT

v_gene: TRBV19
j_gene: TRBJ1-1
len: 15
d_gene: .
abundance: medium-sized
CDR3aa: CASSMAGTVNTEAFF
CDR3nt: TGTGCCAGTAGTATGGCCGGGACGGTGAACACTGAAGCTTTCTTT

v_gene: TRBV5-4
j_gene: TRBJ1-6
len: 14
d_gene: .
abundance: .
CDR3aa: CASRSKFVNSPLHF
CDR3nt: TGTGCCAGCAGGTCAAAATTCGTAAATTCACCCCTCCACTTT

v_gene: TRBV11-2
j_gene: TRBJ2-5
len: 16
d_gene: .
abundance: once
CDR3aa: CASSLVDPLGRETQYF
CDR3nt: TGTGCCAGCAGCTTAGTGGATCCTCTGGGTAGAGAGACCCAGTACTTC

v_gene: TRBV7-6
j_gene: TRBJ2-2
len: 14
d_gene: .
abundance: .
CDR3aa: CASSLGGLTGELFF
CDR3nt: TGTGCCAGCAGCTTAGGGGGTTTAACCGGGGAGCTGTTTTTT

v_gene: TRBV30
j_gene: TRBJ1-1
len: 13
d_gene: .
abundance: .
CDR3aa: CAWRTGPNTEAFF
CDR3nt: TGTGCCTGGAGGACAGGCCCAAACACTGAAGCTTTCTTT

v_gene: TRBV5-1
j_gene: TRBJ2-4
len: 15
d_gene: TRBD1
abundance: .
CDR3aa: CASSLGDSTKNIQYF
CDR3nt: TGCGCCAGCAGCTTGGGGGACAGTACCAAAAACATTCAGTACTTC

v_gene: TRBV5-1
j_gene: TRBJ2-1
len: 17
d_gene: TRBD2
abundance: .
CDR3aa: CASSSTGGLAGGNEQFF
CDR3nt: TGCGCCAGCAGCTCGACAGGGGGACTAGCGGGCGGGAATGAGCAGTTCTTC